Listed below are T cell receptor beta chains from one sample, sequenced in a study of CD8 T cells in ankylosing spondylitis. Using its own MiXCR run on the 5' RACE reads, TCRdb lists one record per CDR3 protein. This table holds about 400,000 distinct CDR3 sequences, approximately 22% found once. The sequenced material came from blood, either unsorted or a sorted T cell fraction (not recorded which). These receptors were collected from a male donor with ankylosing spondylitis or in good health (not recorded which). The CDR3 runs from the conserved cysteine through the conserved F or W. Fields, in order: D gene, V gene, clone size, J gene, CDR3 length, CDR3 DNA, CDR3 protein. The D gene is left open where the match is weak. Size values are once, few and many counts, or a class for expanded clones, and some rows have none.

d_gene: TRBD2; v_gene: TRBV29-1; abundance: few; j_gene: TRBJ2-5; len: 13; CDR3nt: TGCAGCGTTGAGTCGGGGGGCCAAGAGACCCAGTACTTC; CDR3aa: CSVESGGQETQYF
d_gene: TRBD1; v_gene: TRBV6-2/TRBV6-3; abundance: .; j_gene: TRBJ1-4; len: 12; CDR3nt: TGTGCCAGCAGTACAGGGGTTGGAAAACTGTTTTTT; CDR3aa: CASSTGVGKLFF
d_gene: .; v_gene: TRBV28; abundance: few; j_gene: TRBJ2-1; len: 12; CDR3nt: TGTGCCAGCAGTTGGGGGGGCACTGAGCAGTTCTTC; CDR3aa: CASSWGGTEQFF
d_gene: .; v_gene: TRBV27; abundance: .; j_gene: TRBJ1-1; len: 14; CDR3nt: TGTGCCAGCAGTTTATCAGTTAGCGACACTGAAGCTTTCTTT; CDR3aa: CASSLSVSDTEAFF
d_gene: .; v_gene: TRBV4-1; abundance: few; j_gene: TRBJ1-1; len: 15; CDR3nt: TGCGCCAGCAGCCAAGATCTACAAGGTTGGACTGAAGCTTTCTTT; CDR3aa: CASSQDLQGWTEAFF
d_gene: TRBD2; v_gene: TRBV29-1; abundance: .; j_gene: TRBJ2-2; len: 13; CDR3nt: TGCAGCGTTGACCGGGGGGACACCGGGGAGCTGTTTTTT; CDR3aa: CSVDRGDTGELFF
d_gene: TRBD1; v_gene: TRBV12-3/TRBV12-4; abundance: .; j_gene: TRBJ2-1; len: 15; CDR3nt: TGTGCCAGCAGTTCCGGGACAGGGGCTCACAATGAGCAGTTCTTC; CDR3aa: CASSSGTGAHNEQFF
d_gene: .; v_gene: TRBV7-8; abundance: .; j_gene: TRBJ2-7; len: 14; CDR3nt: TGTGCCAGCAGCCCACCTTTGATTCTCTACGAGCAGTACTTC; CDR3aa: CASSPPLILYEQYF
d_gene: TRBD2; v_gene: TRBV4-2; abundance: few; j_gene: TRBJ2-3; len: 18; CDR3nt: TGTGCCAGCAGCCAAGATTTCGGGTGGACTAGCGGTACAGATACGCAGTATTTT; CDR3aa: CASSQDFGWTSGTDTQYF
d_gene: TRBD1; v_gene: TRBV2; abundance: .; j_gene: TRBJ1-1; len: 15; CDR3nt: TGTGCCAGCAGTGGGGGGACAGGAGTTAACACTGAAGCTTTCTTT; CDR3aa: CASSGGTGVNTEAFF
d_gene: TRBD2; v_gene: TRBV28; abundance: .; j_gene: TRBJ2-3; len: 17; CDR3nt: TGTGCCAGCAGTTCCCTCCGGACTAGCGGGGGTGAGGATACGCAGTATTTT; CDR3aa: CASSSLRTSGGEDTQYF
d_gene: .; v_gene: TRBV2; abundance: many; j_gene: TRBJ2-1; len: 11; CDR3nt: TGTGCCAGCAGTAGCGCCAATGAGCAGTTCTTC; CDR3aa: CASSSANEQFF
d_gene: TRBD2; v_gene: TRBV27; abundance: .; j_gene: TRBJ2-2; len: 15; CDR3nt: TGTGCCAGCAGTTACAGCGGGGGGGCCTCAGGGGAGCTGTTTTTT; CDR3aa: CASSYSGGASGELFF
d_gene: TRBD2; v_gene: TRBV10-2; abundance: .; j_gene: TRBJ2-3; len: 14; CDR3nt: TGCGCCACGGGGACTAGCGGGGTTATAGATACGCAGTATTTT; CDR3aa: CATGTSGVIDTQYF
d_gene: .; v_gene: TRBV12-3/TRBV12-4; abundance: .; j_gene: TRBJ1-3; len: 14; CDR3nt: TGTGCCAGCAGTGTCGCCTTGGCTGGAAACACCATATATTTT; CDR3aa: CASSVALAGNTIYF
d_gene: TRBD1; v_gene: TRBV29-1; abundance: many; j_gene: TRBJ2-1; len: 15; CDR3nt: TGCAGCGTTGAAGAAGGGGACAGGGCTACGAATGAGCAGTTCTTC; CDR3aa: CSVEEGDRATNEQFF
d_gene: TRBD1; v_gene: TRBV29-1; abundance: .; j_gene: TRBJ2-7; len: 13; CDR3nt: TGCAGCGTCAACCGGGACAGGGTCTACGAGCAGTACTTC; CDR3aa: CSVNRDRVYEQYF
d_gene: .; v_gene: TRBV12-3/TRBV12-4; abundance: few; j_gene: TRBJ1-2; len: 16; CDR3nt: TGTGCCAGCAGCTCCGGTGCGGCAGGTGGAGAGCGAAGCTACACCTTC; CDR3aa: CASSSGAAGGERSYTF
d_gene: .; v_gene: TRBV27; abundance: few; j_gene: TRBJ2-3; len: 16; CDR3nt: TGTGCCAGCAGTTTGGGCCCCTGGCGCCTTATAGATACGCAGTATTTT; CDR3aa: CASSLGPWRLIDTQYF
d_gene: .; v_gene: TRBV12-3/TRBV12-4; abundance: .; j_gene: TRBJ2-7; len: 11; CDR3nt: TGTGCCAGCAGCACTGGAAACGAGCAGTACTTC; CDR3aa: CASSTGNEQYF
d_gene: TRBD2; v_gene: TRBV5-4; abundance: few; j_gene: TRBJ2-3; len: 15; CDR3nt: TGTGCCAGCAGCCAGGGACTAGCGGGCACAGATACGCAGTATTTT; CDR3aa: CASSQGLAGTDTQYF
d_gene: .; v_gene: TRBV7-3; abundance: .; j_gene: TRBJ2-3; len: 14; CDR3nt: TGTGCCAGCAGCTTAGCCACTCTCACAGATACGCAGTATTTT; CDR3aa: CASSLATLTDTQYF
d_gene: .; v_gene: TRBV19; abundance: few; j_gene: TRBJ1-5; len: 12; CDR3nt: TGTGCCAGTACCTTCGGCGGTCAGCCCCAGCATTTT; CDR3aa: CASTFGGQPQHF
d_gene: .; v_gene: TRBV7-9; abundance: few; j_gene: TRBJ1-1; len: 13; CDR3nt: TGTGCCAGCAGCTTAGCTCCTTTTTCCGAAGCTTTCTTT; CDR3aa: CASSLAPFSEAFF
d_gene: .; v_gene: TRBV6-5; abundance: few; j_gene: TRBJ1-2; len: 15; CDR3nt: TGTGCCAGCAGTTACTCGAAATGGTCAGGGTCTGGCTACACCTTC; CDR3aa: CASSYSKWSGSGYTF
d_gene: .; v_gene: TRBV18; abundance: .; j_gene: TRBJ2-7; len: 13; CDR3nt: TGTGCCAGCTCGGACAGTTCCGACTACGAGCAGTACTTC; CDR3aa: CASSDSSDYEQYF
d_gene: TRBD1; v_gene: TRBV29-1; abundance: few; j_gene: TRBJ2-7; len: 11; CDR3nt: TGCAGCGTTGGGGGGACAGCCGAGCAGTACTTC; CDR3aa: CSVGGTAEQYF
d_gene: .; v_gene: TRBV27; abundance: .; j_gene: TRBJ2-1; len: 16; CDR3nt: TGTGCCAGCAGTTTCTGGGGGGCGGGCTCCTACAATGAGCAGTTCTTC; CDR3aa: CASSFWGAGSYNEQFF
d_gene: TRBD1; v_gene: TRBV12-3/TRBV12-4; abundance: .; j_gene: TRBJ2-5; len: 15; CDR3nt: TGTGCCAGCAGTCAAATAAGGGGGCTCGGGGAGACCCAGTACTTC; CDR3aa: CASSQIRGLGETQYF
d_gene: .; v_gene: TRBV29-1; abundance: .; j_gene: TRBJ2-1; len: 16; CDR3nt: TGCAGCGTTGACGGAAGGGGCAGGGTTGAGGGCAATGAGCAGTTCTTC; CDR3aa: CSVDGRGRVEGNEQFF
d_gene: .; v_gene: TRBV10-3; abundance: few; j_gene: TRBJ1-1; len: 14; CDR3nt: TGTGCCATCAGCCCCGAGACGGGGAACACTGAAGCTTTCTTT; CDR3aa: CAISPETGNTEAFF
d_gene: .; v_gene: TRBV18; abundance: few; j_gene: TRBJ2-7; len: 13; CDR3nt: TGTGCCAGCGCCGAGGGAGCCTCCTACGAGCAGTACTTC; CDR3aa: CASAEGASYEQYF
d_gene: .; v_gene: TRBV27; abundance: .; j_gene: TRBJ2-1; len: 15; CDR3nt: TGTGCCAGCAGCCCCGAAGTAGCGGTCTACAATGAGCAGTTCTTC; CDR3aa: CASSPEVAVYNEQFF
d_gene: .; v_gene: TRBV7-9; abundance: .; j_gene: TRBJ2-7; len: 13; CDR3nt: TGTGCCAGCAGCTTATCTGGTCACTTTGAGCAGTACTTC; CDR3aa: CASSLSGHFEQYF
d_gene: TRBD2; v_gene: TRBV15; abundance: .; j_gene: TRBJ2-1; len: 15; CDR3nt: TGTGCCACGGCTAGCGGGGGGAGCTCCTACAATGAGCAGTTCTTC; CDR3aa: CATASGGSSYNEQFF
d_gene: TRBD2; v_gene: TRBV5-1; abundance: few; j_gene: TRBJ2-3; len: 20; CDR3nt: TGCGCCAGCAGCTTGGTGTCTAGCGGGGGGCTACAGCGCTACACAGATACGCAGTATTTT; CDR3aa: CASSLVSSGGLQRYTDTQYF
d_gene: TRBD2; v_gene: TRBV7-6; abundance: .; j_gene: TRBJ2-7; len: 15; CDR3nt: TGTGCCAGCAGCTCGACTAGCGGGGGGTACGACGAGCAGTACTTC; CDR3aa: CASSSTSGGYDEQYF
d_gene: .; v_gene: TRBV5-5; abundance: .; j_gene: TRBJ2-3; len: 15; CDR3nt: TGTGCCAGCACCCTACGCGGCATAGACACAGATACGCAGTATTTT; CDR3aa: CASTLRGIDTDTQYF
d_gene: .; v_gene: TRBV12-3/TRBV12-4; abundance: few; j_gene: TRBJ2-3; len: 13; CDR3nt: TGTGCCAGCGGGGGGGCTGAAACAGATACGCAGTATTTT; CDR3aa: CASGGAETDTQYF
d_gene: .; v_gene: TRBV14; abundance: few; j_gene: TRBJ1-2; len: 14; CDR3nt: TGTGCCAGCAGCCACCAGGAGACTAACTATGGCTACACCTTC; CDR3aa: CASSHQETNYGYTF
d_gene: .; v_gene: TRBV29-1; abundance: few; j_gene: TRBJ2-1; len: 11; CDR3nt: TGCAGCGACAACCGTTACAATGAGCAGTTCTTC; CDR3aa: CSDNRYNEQFF
d_gene: .; v_gene: TRBV7-2; abundance: few; j_gene: TRBJ2-3; len: 16; CDR3nt: TGTGCCAGCAGCCAACTCCCGCTCGGGCCGACAGATACGCAGTATTTT; CDR3aa: CASSQLPLGPTDTQYF
d_gene: TRBD2; v_gene: TRBV4-2; abundance: .; j_gene: TRBJ2-5; len: 16; CDR3nt: TGTGCCAGCAGCCGAGAGACTAGCGGGGTCGGGGAGACCCAGTACTTC; CDR3aa: CASSRETSGVGETQYF
d_gene: .; v_gene: TRBV10-2; abundance: .; j_gene: TRBJ1-1; len: 14; CDR3nt: TGCGCCAGCGTCGAGACAGGAATGAACACTGAAGCTTTCTTT; CDR3aa: CASVETGMNTEAFF
d_gene: TRBD1; v_gene: TRBV27; abundance: .; j_gene: TRBJ1-2; len: 15; CDR3nt: TGTGCCAGCAGAGAGGCTCGGACAGGGTTGTATGGCTACACCTTC; CDR3aa: CASREARTGLYGYTF
d_gene: TRBD1; v_gene: TRBV27; abundance: .; j_gene: TRBJ2-7; len: 16; CDR3nt: TGTGCCAGCAGTCCCCTCCTGACAGGGGGGTTACACGAGCAGTACTTC; CDR3aa: CASSPLLTGGLHEQYF
d_gene: .; v_gene: TRBV12-3/TRBV12-4; abundance: many; j_gene: TRBJ2-3; len: 16; CDR3nt: TGTGCCAGCCTCGCCCCCAGCGCCCCCCGGTCAGATACGCAGTATTTT; CDR3aa: CASLAPSAPRSDTQYF
d_gene: .; v_gene: TRBV12-5; abundance: .; j_gene: TRBJ2-3; len: 15; CDR3nt: TGTGCTAGTGGTACTGGGACGGACAACAGAAATACGCAGTATTTT; CDR3aa: CASGTGTDNRNTQYF
d_gene: .; v_gene: TRBV12-3/TRBV12-4; abundance: .; j_gene: TRBJ1-3; len: 13; CDR3nt: TGTGCCAGCAGTTTGATCTCTGGAAACACCATATATTTT; CDR3aa: CASSLISGNTIYF
d_gene: .; v_gene: TRBV28; abundance: .; j_gene: TRBJ2-7; len: 13; CDR3nt: TGTGCCAGCAGCATCGAGGAGGGCTACGAGCAGTACTTC; CDR3aa: CASSIEEGYEQYF
d_gene: .; v_gene: TRBV7-9; abundance: .; j_gene: TRBJ2-1; len: 16; CDR3nt: TGTGCCAGCAGCCGAGCCCGGGCCTCCCCCTACAATGAGCAGTTCTTC; CDR3aa: CASSRARASPYNEQFF
d_gene: TRBD1; v_gene: TRBV20-1; abundance: many; j_gene: TRBJ2-3; len: 14; CDR3nt: TGCAGTGCTAAGGACAGGGCCTCCCGGGATACGCAGTATTTT; CDR3aa: CSAKDRASRDTQYF
d_gene: .; v_gene: TRBV28; abundance: .; j_gene: TRBJ2-7; len: 14; CDR3nt: TGTGCCAGCAGTTTGGACGTCTCCTCCTACGAGCAGTACTTC; CDR3aa: CASSLDVSSYEQYF